This record concerns one TCR beta chain sequence. Its target is not known. The data were taken from a study of cytomegalovirus exposure and HLA in healthy donors. Study conclusions and caveats: Sequences of the TCR beta chain were said to predict the HLA-A and HLA-B alleles of most subjects accurately. Segments of the TCR beta V type were, in most cases, productive about 90% or about 30% of the time in an earlier analysis. What a later analysis reportedly showed was that an Asian-associated ancestry cluster had fewer N-insertions than the roughly 670-donor mean.

Although they were nominally healthy when sampled, donors likely had unrecorded immune exposures. 60 Vbeta and 13 Jbeta primers were used in PCR. This table comes from immunoSEQ multiplex PCR, and its TCRdb copy is limited to in-frame clones, with some not included. The sample lists some 100,000 clones, under 85% occurring once. Losses at the gene ends were 2 bases for V and 7 bases for J; bases not matched to a gene: 14. The CDR3 is 17 amino acids. Germline V gives CDR1 SGDLS, CDR2 YYNGEE. Specimen: PBMCs. This clonotype was sampled from a middle-aged man in good health and CMV-seronegative. The chain has TRBV9 and TRBJ2-1, with TRBD1 identical over 8 bases. The CDR3 loop reads CASSVLQGVTLGNEQFF. The CDR3 DNA reads TGTGCCAGCAGCGTCCTACAGGGGGTGACCTTGGGGAATGAGCAGTTCTTC.